Listed below are T cell receptor beta chains from one sample, sequenced in a study of PD-1 blockade in classical Hodgkin lymphoma. Assay used: immunoSEQ multiplex PCR; TCRdb lists only in-frame clones, some missing. Found here are approximately 65,000 clones, about 90% of them singletons; the top ten hold 10% to 13%. This material consisted of peripheral blood mononuclear cells (PBMCs), taken before the fourth cycle of nivolumab. These receptors were obtained from a human donor with classical Hodgkin lymphoma. Both conserved end residues are part of each CDR3. D genes are given only for firm matches.

J gene: TRBJ2-3
V gene: TRBV7-8
D gene: TRBD1
CDR3 length: 16
CDR3 protein: CASSSLGDRGTDTQYF

J gene: TRBJ2-3
V gene: TRBV7-7
D gene: .
CDR3 length: 14
CDR3 protein: CASSLGQGADTQYF

J gene: TRBJ2-3
V gene: TRBV27
D gene: .
CDR3 length: 14
CDR3 protein: CASSTLVMTDTQYF

J gene: TRBJ2-7
V gene: TRBV15
D gene: .
CDR3 length: 15
CDR3 protein: CATSRDGGRTYEQYF

J gene: TRBJ1-1
V gene: TRBV18
D gene: .
CDR3 length: 14
CDR3 protein: CASSPRADGTEAFF

J gene: TRBJ1-2
V gene: TRBV5-6
D gene: TRBD1
CDR3 length: 15
CDR3 protein: CASSSASQGAYGYTF

J gene: TRBJ1-1
V gene: TRBV5-4
D gene: .
CDR3 length: 12
CDR3 protein: CASINMNAEAFF

J gene: TRBJ2-3
V gene: TRBV5-1
D gene: .
CDR3 length: 15
CDR3 protein: CASSYAGLGTDTQYF

J gene: TRBJ2-2
V gene: TRBV5-4
D gene: .
CDR3 length: 16
CDR3 protein: CASSLIVGGNTGELFF

J gene: TRBJ1-4
V gene: TRBV5-4
D gene: .
CDR3 length: 17
CDR3 protein: CASSLFQRSSTNEKLFF

J gene: TRBJ1-5
V gene: TRBV6-1
D gene: .
CDR3 length: 15
CDR3 protein: CASSELWFVNQPQHF

J gene: TRBJ2-7
V gene: TRBV30
D gene: TRBD1
CDR3 length: 14
CDR3 protein: CAWGPGTGKGEQYF

J gene: TRBJ2-7
V gene: TRBV29-1
D gene: .
CDR3 length: 13
CDR3 protein: CSVYRSDKYEQYF

J gene: TRBJ1-2
V gene: TRBV11-2
D gene: .
CDR3 length: 13
CDR3 protein: CASSFRQKGGYTF

J gene: TRBJ1-1
V gene: TRBV7-2
D gene: .
CDR3 length: 12
CDR3 protein: CASSLSNTEAFF

J gene: TRBJ2-5
V gene: TRBV29-1
D gene: TRBD1
CDR3 length: 12
CDR3 protein: CSVETGGQTQYF

J gene: TRBJ1-2
V gene: TRBV15
D gene: .
CDR3 length: 14
CDR3 protein: CATTPTRLNYGYTF

J gene: TRBJ2-7
V gene: TRBV5-6
D gene: .
CDR3 length: 15
CDR3 protein: CASSLLPRSDYEQYF

J gene: TRBJ2-7
V gene: TRBV5-4
D gene: .
CDR3 length: 15
CDR3 protein: CASSLAADTAYEQYF

J gene: TRBJ2-3
V gene: TRBV5-1
D gene: TRBD2
CDR3 length: 15
CDR3 protein: CASIPSGGEADTQYF

J gene: TRBJ1-5
V gene: TRBV19
D gene: .
CDR3 length: 12
CDR3 protein: CASSPTTQPQHF

J gene: TRBJ1-3
V gene: TRBV11-2
D gene: .
CDR3 length: 11
CDR3 protein: CATGSGNTIYF

J gene: TRBJ1-2
V gene: TRBV6-5
D gene: .
CDR3 length: 12
CDR3 protein: CASSPSRYGYTF